This T cell receptor beta chain was sequenced for a study of T cell responses to AZD1222 COVID-19 vaccine. The study, taken as a whole, reports: In the spike-specific TCR repertoire, nearly half reportedly target unmutated variant regions. Clonal diversity may have been underestimated in mostly white British donors. Two doses of AZD1222 preceded a rise in Spike-specific TCR breadth and depth.

For this clone: Its antigen is not identified.

Germline V gene sequence: CDR1 MNHEY, CDR2 SMNVEV (reference sequence). Deletions cut 2 bases from V and 4 bases from J, with 6 bases between. The CDR3 covers 13 residues. The table came from immunoSEQ multiplex PCR; TCRdb's copy has only in-frame clones and leaves some out. The table has 25,000 to 30,000 clones, around 92% seen once. This TCR came from an adult who received the AZD1222 COVID-19 vaccine. Sample: peripheral blood, taken 28 days after the second AZD1222 dose. The V gene is TRBV27, the J gene TRBJ1-5; D call uncertain. The CDR3 here is CASSLQRNQPQHF. Here the CDR3 DNA reads TGTGCCAGCAGTTTACAGAGGAATCAGCCCCAGCATTTT.